These 3 T cell receptor beta chains originate from one sample sequenced in a study of blood T cell repertoires in COVID-19. Sequenced by immunoSEQ multiplex PCR; TCRdb stores in-frame clones only, minus some. The sample carries more than 55,000 clones, 80% to 95% recorded once. Sequenced sample: peripheral blood. These receptors were obtained from a man aged 50 or older with active COVID-19.

The chain has TRBV7-9 and TRBJ2-4; D gene ambiguous. With 3 bases removed from V and 10 bases from J, the gap between germline ends came to 10 bases. Per germline, CDR1 SEHNR and CDR2 FQNEAQ (reference sequence). This CDR3 comprises 12 residues. The DNA of the CDR3 is TGTGCCAGCAGCTTTGCAGGTGGTATTCAGTACTTC. Its translation: CASSFAGGIQYF.

Only one count was recorded for this clone. The genes are TRBV27 and TRBJ1-5; 7 nucleotides match TRBD1. After removal of 8 bases from V and 3 bases from J, the junction contained 13 bases not matched to a gene. This CDR3 region has 16 residues. Germline CDR1 reads MNHEY; CDR2 reads SMNVEV (reference sequence). CDR3 bases: TGTGCCAGCGGGTTTCTCCGAGACAGGGCCAATCAGCCCCAGCATTTT. As protein: CASGFLRDRANQPQHF.

Only a few counts were recorded for this clone. The chain recombines TRBV28 with TRBJ2-1; 10 bases agree with TRBD1. The CDR3 length is 15 residues. CDR1 is MDHEN, CDR2 SYDVKM, per germline. Trimming cost V 5 bases and J 8 bases; bases outside gene matches: 9. CDR3 sequence (DNA): TGTGCCAGCAGTGTGCCGGGACAGGGGATCCATGAGCAGTTCTTC. Protein sequence: CASSVPGQGIHEQFF.